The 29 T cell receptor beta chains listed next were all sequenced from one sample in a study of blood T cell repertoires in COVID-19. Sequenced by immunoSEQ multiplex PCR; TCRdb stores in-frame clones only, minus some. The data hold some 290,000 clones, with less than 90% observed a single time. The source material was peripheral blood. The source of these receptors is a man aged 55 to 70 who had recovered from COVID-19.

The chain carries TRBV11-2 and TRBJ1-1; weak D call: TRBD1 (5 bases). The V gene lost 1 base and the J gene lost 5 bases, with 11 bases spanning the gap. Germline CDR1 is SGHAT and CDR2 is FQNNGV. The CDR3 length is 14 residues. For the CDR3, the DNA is TGTGCCAGCAGCTTAGTTAGGGGTTCTACTGAAGCTTTCTTT. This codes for CASSLVRGSTEAFF.

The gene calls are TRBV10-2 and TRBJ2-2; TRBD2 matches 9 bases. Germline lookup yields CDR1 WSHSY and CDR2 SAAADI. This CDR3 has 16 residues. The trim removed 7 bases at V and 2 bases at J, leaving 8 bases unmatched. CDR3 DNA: TGCGCCAGCAAGGAGCTAGCGGGGACCAACACCGGGGAGCTGTTTTTT. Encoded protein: CASKELAGTNTGELFF.

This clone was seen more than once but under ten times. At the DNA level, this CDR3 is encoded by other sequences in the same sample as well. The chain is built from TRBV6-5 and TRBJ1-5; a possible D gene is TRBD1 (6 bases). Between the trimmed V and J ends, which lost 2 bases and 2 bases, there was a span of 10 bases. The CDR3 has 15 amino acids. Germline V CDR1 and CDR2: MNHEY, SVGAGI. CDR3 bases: TGTGCCAGCAGTTACGGCAGGGGTGGCAATCAGCCCCAGCATTTT. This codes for CASSYGRGGNQPQHF.

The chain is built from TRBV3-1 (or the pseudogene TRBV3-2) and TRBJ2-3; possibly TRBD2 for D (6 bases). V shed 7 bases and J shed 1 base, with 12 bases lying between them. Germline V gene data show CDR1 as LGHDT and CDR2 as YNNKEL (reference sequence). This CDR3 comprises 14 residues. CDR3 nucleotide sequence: TGTGCCAGCATTGGGCGGGGACGCACAGATACGCAGTATTTT. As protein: CASIGRGRTDTQYF.

The CDR3 region is CASSLAGTGAGQPQHF. For the CDR3, the DNA is TGTGCCAGCAGCTTAGCGGGGACAGGGGCTGGTCAGCCCCAGCATTTT. V is TRBV7-2 and J is TRBJ1-5; 10 positions match TRBD1. V dropped 0 bases and J dropped 6; count of bases not matched to a gene: 5. The CDR3 is 16 amino acids. Per germline, CDR1 SGHTA and CDR2 FQGNSA.

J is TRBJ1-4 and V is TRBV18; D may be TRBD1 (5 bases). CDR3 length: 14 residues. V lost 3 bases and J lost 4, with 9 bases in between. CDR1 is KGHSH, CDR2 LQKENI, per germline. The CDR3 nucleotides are TGTGCCAGCTCACCTTTTGACAGTAATGAAAAACTGTTTTTT. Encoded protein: CASSPFDSNEKLFF.

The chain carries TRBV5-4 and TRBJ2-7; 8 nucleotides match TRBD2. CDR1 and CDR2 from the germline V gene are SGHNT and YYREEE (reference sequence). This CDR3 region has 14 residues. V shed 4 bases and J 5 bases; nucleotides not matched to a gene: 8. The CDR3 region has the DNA TGTGCCAGCAGCCCCGGACTAGCCTTCAACGAGCAGTACTTC. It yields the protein CASSPGLAFNEQYF.

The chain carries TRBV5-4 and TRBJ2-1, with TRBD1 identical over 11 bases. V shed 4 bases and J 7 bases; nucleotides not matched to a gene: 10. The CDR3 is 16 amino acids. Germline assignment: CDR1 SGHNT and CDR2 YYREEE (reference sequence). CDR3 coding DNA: TGTGCCAGCAGCGCACCCGGGACAGGGGGTAAAAATGAGCAGTTCTTC. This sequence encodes CASSAPGTGGKNEQFF.

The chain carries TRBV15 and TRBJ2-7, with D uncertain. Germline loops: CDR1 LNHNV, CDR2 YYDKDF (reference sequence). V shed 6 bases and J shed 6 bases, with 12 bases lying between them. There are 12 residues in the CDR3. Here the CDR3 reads CATSQTFGEQYF. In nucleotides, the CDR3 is TGTGCCACCAGTCAGACTTTCGGCGAGCAGTACTTC.

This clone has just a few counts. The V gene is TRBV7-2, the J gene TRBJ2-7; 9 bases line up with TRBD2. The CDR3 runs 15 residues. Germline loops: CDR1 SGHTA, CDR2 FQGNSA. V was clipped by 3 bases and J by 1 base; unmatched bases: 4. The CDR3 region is CASSLGGRASYEQYF. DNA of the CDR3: TGTGCCAGCAGCTTGGGCGGGAGGGCGTCCTACGAGCAGTACTTC.

In DNA form, the CDR3 reads TGCAGCGTTTTTTCGGGCTCCTACGAGCAGTACTTC. Its protein is CSVFSGSYEQYF. The V gene is TRBV29-1, the J gene TRBJ2-7, with D hard to call. V was clipped by 5 bases and J by 0 bases, with 8 bases between them. Germline CDR1 SQVTM, CDR2 ANQGSEA. This CDR3 spans 12 amino acids.

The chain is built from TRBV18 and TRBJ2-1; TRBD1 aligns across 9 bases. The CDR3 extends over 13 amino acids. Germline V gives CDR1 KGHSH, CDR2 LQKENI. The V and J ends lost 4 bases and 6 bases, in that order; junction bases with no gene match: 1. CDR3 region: CASSRQGGNEQFF. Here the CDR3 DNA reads TGTGCCAGCTCACGACAGGGGGGCAATGAGCAGTTCTTC.

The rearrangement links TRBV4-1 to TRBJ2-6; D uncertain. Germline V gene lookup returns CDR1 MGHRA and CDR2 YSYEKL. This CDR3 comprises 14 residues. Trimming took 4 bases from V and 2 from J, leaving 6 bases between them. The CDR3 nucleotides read TGCGCCAGCAGCCCGGTGCCTGGGGCCAACGTCCTGACTTTC. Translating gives CASSPVPGANVLTF.

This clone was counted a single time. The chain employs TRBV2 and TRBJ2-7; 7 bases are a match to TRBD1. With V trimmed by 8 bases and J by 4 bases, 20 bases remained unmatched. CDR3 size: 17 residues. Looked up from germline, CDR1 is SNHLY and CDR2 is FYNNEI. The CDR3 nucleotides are TGTGCCAGCTACGACCCCGAACCCGGACAGGTCTCTTACGAGCAGTACTTC. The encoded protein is CASYDPEPGQVSYEQYF.

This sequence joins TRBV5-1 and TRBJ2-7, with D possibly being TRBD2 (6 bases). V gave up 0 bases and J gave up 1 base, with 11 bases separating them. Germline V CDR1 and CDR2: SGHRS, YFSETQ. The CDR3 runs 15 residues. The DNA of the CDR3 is TGCGCCAGCAGCTTGGGTGGGACTCTTTCCTACGAGCAGTACTTC. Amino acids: CASSLGGTLSYEQYF.

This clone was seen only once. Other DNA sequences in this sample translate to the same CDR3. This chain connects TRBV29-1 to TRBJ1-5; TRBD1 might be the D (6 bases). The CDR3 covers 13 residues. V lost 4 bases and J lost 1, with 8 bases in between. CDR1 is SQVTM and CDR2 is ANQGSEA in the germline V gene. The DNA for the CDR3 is TGCAGCGTTGGAGGGGGAAGCAATCAGCCCCAGCATTTT. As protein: CSVGGGSNQPQHF.

The CDR3 region has the DNA TGTGCCAGCAGGGGACAGGGCGTTGGTGAGCAGTTCTTC. This sequence encodes CASRGQGVGEQFF. J is TRBJ2-1 and V is TRBV2; 9 bases align to TRBD1. After removal of 6 bases from V and 9 bases from J, the junction contained 6 bases not matched to a gene. Germline V CDR1 and CDR2: SNHLY, FYNNEI. The CDR3 totals 13 residues. Complete variable domain (other parts from reference TRBV2 and TRBJ2-1): EPEVTQTPSHQVTQMGQEVILRCVPISNHLYFYWYRQILGQKVEFLVSFYNNEISEKSEIFDDQFSVERPDGSNFTLKIRSTKLEDSAMYFCASRGQGVGEQFFGPGTRLTVL.

The CDR3 protein is CASSGPDRGNYGYTF. CDR3 coding DNA: TGCGCCAGCAGCGGCCCGGACAGGGGGAACTATGGCTACACCTTC. The V and J genes are TRBV5-1 and TRBJ1-2; 10 bases line up with TRBD1. V shed 4 bases, J shed 2 bases, and the junction held 5 bases outside the gene matches. This CDR3 contains 15 residues. Per the germline V gene, CDR1 is SGHRS and CDR2 is YFSETQ. The full variable domain, completed using reference TRBV5-1 and TRBJ1-2, is KAGVTQTPRYLIKTRGQQVTLSCSPISGHRSVSWYQQTPGQGLQFLFEYFSETQRNKGNFPGRFSGRQFSNSRSEMNVSTLELGDSALYLCASSGPDRGNYGYTFGSGTRLTVV.

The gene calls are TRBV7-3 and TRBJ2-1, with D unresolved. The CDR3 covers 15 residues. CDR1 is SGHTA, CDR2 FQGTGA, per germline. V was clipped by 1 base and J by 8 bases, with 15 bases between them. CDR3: CASSLNASPRDEQFF. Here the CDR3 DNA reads TGTGCCAGCAGCTTAAACGCCTCGCCGCGCGATGAGCAGTTCTTC.

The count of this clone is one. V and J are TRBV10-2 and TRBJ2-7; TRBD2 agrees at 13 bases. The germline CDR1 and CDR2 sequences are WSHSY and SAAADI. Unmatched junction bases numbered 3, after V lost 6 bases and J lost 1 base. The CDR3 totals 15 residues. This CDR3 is CASSGLAGVSYEQYF. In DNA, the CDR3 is TGCGCCAGCAGCGGACTAGCGGGAGTGTCCTACGAGCAGTACTTC.

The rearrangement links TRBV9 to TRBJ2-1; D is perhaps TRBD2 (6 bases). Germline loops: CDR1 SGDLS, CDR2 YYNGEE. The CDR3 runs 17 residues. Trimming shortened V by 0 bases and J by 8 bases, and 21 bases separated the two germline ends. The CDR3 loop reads CASSVGGGDAFGHEQFF. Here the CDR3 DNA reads TGTGCCAGCAGCGTAGGTGGAGGGGACGCTTTCGGGCATGAGCAGTTCTTC.

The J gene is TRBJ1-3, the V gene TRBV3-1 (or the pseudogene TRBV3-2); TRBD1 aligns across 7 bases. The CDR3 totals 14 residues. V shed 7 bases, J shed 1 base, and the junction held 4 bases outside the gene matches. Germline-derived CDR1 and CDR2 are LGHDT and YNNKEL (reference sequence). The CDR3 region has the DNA TGTGCCAGCAACAGGGGACAGTCTGGAAACACCATATATTTT. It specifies CASNRGQSGNTIYF.

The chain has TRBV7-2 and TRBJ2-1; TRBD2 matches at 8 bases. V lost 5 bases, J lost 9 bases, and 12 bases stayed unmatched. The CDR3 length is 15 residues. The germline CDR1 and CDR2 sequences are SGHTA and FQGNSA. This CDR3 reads CASSPGGSGTGEQFF. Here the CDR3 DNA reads TGTGCCAGCAGCCCCGGGGGTAGCGGGACCGGTGAGCAGTTCTTC.

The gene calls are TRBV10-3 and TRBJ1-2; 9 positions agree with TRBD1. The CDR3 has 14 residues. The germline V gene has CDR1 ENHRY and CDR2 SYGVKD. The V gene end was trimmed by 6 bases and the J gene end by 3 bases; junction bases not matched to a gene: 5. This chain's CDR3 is CAIRGRQGDYGYTF. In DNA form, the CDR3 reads TGTGCCATCAGGGGAAGACAGGGGGACTATGGCTACACCTTC.

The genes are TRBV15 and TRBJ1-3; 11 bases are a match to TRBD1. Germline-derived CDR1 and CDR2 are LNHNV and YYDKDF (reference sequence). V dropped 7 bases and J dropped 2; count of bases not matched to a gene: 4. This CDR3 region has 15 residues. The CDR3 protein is CATKDRGPTGNTIYF. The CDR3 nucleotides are TGTGCCACCAAGGACAGGGGGCCCACTGGAAACACCATATATTTT.

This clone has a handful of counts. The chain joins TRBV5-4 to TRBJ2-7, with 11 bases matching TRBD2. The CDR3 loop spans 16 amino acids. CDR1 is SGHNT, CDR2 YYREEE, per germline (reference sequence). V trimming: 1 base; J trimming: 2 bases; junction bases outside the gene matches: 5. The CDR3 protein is CASSLTSGSAPYEQYF. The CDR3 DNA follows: TGTGCCAGCAGCTTGACTAGCGGGAGTGCCCCCTACGAGCAGTACTTC.

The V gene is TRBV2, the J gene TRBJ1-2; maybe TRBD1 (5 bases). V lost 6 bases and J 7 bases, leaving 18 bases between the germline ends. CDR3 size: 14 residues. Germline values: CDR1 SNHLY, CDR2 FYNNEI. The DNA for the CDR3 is TGTGCCAGCAGAGTAACCTCCCCGGGGGGTGGCTACACCTTC. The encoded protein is CASRVTSPGGGYTF. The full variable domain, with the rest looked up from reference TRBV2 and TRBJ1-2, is EPEVTQTPSHQVTQMGQEVILRCVPISNHLYFYWYRQILGQKVEFLVSFYNNEISEKSEIFDDQFSVERPDGSNFTLKIRSTKLEDSAMYFCASRVTSPGGGYTFGSGTRLTVV.

As DNA, the CDR3 is TGCGCCAGCAGTGACTCAGGACTAGCCAAAAACATTCAGTACTTC. Its translation is CASSDSGLAKNIQYF. The rearrangement joins TRBV10-1 to TRBJ2-4; tentatively, D is TRBD2 (5 bases). This CDR3 has 15 residues. The V end lost 3 bases, the J end lost 0 bases, and 9 bases lay between the germline ends. Germline V gene sequence: CDR1 WNHNN, CDR2 SYGVQD (reference sequence).

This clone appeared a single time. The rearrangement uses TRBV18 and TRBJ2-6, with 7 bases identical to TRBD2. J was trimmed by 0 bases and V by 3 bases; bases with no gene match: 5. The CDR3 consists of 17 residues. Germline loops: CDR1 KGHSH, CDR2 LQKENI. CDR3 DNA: TGTGCCAGCTCACCCCCGGGGGGACGCTCTGGGGCCAACGTCCTGACTTTC. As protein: CASSPPGGRSGANVLTF.